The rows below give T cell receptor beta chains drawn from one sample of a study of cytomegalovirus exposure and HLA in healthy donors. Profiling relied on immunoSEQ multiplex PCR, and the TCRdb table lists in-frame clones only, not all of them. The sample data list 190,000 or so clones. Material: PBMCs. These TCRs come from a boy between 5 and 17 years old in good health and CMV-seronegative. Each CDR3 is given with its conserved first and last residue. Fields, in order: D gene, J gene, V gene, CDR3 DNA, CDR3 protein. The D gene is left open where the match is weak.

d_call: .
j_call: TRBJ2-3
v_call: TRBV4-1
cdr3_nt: TGCGCCAGCAGCCAAGTGGGCCAGAAGACAGATACGCAGTATTTT
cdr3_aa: CASSQVGQKTDTQYF

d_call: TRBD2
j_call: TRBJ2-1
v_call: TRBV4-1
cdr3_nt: TGCGCCAGCAGCCGACTAGCGGGGGTTGATCGATACAATGAGCAGTTCTTC
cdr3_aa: CASSRLAGVDRYNEQFF

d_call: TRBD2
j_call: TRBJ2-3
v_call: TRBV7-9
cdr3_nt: TGTGCCAGCAGCCGAGCGGGGGGCGAGGCAGATACGCAGTATTTT
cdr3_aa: CASSRAGGEADTQYF

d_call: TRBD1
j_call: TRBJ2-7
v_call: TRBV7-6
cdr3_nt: TGTGCCAGCAGCTTAGTGGTGTCAGGGGGTAGCTACGAGCAGTACTTC
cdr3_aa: CASSLVVSGGSYEQYF

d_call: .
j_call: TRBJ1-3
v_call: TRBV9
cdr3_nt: TGTGCCAGCAGCGTAGGGTTCTCCAGCTCTGGAAACACCATATATTTT
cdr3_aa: CASSVGFSSSGNTIYF

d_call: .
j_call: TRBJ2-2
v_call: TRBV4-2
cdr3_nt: TGTGCCAGCAGCCAAGATAGGACTATCGGGGAGCTGTTTTTT
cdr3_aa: CASSQDRTIGELFF

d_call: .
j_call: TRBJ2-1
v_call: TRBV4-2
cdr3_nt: TGTGCCAGCAGCCCCCCCTTACGGGAGTTAAACAATGAGCAGTTCTTC
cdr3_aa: CASSPPLRELNNEQFF

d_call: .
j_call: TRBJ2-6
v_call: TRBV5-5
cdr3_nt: TGTGCCAGCAGCGCCACCGGGGCTGGGGCCAACGTCCTGACTTTC
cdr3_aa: CASSATGAGANVLTF

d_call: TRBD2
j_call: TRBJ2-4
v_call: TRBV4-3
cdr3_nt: TGCGCCAGCAGCCAAGACTCCCGGGGGGGGTTTGGCATTCAGTACTTC
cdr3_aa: CASSQDSRGGFGIQYF

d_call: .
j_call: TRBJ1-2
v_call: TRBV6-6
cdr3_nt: TGTGCCAGCAGTTCTGACGGGGACTACGGCTACACCTTC
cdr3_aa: CASSSDGDYGYTF

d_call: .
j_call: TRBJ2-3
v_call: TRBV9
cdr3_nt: TGTGCCAGCAGCGTAGCTTCACACACAGATACGCAGTATTTT
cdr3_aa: CASSVASHTDTQYF

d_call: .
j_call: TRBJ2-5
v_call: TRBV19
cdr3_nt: TGTGCCAGTAGTACATCCGAGGAGACCCAGTACTTC
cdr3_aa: CASSTSEETQYF

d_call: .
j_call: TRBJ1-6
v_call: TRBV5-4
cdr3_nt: TGTGCCAGCAGCTTGGACAACACCAAGAATTCACCCCTCCACTTT
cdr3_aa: CASSLDNTKNSPLHF

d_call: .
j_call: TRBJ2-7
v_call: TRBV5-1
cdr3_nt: TGCGCCAGTGGACAACCCCCCTACGAGCAGTACTTC
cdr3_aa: CASGQPPYEQYF

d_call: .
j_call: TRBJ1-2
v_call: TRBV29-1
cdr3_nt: TGCAGCGTGGCCAGGGCGACCTATGGCTACACCTTC
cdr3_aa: CSVARATYGYTF